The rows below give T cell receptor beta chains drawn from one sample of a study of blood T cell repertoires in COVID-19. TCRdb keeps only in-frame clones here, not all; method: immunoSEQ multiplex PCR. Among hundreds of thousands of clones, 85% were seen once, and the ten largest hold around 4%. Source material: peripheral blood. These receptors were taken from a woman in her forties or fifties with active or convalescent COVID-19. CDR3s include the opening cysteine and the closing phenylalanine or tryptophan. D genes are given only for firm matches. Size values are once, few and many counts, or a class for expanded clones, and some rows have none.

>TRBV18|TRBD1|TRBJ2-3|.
TGTGCCAGCTCACCACAGGGGGCTACCACAGATACGCAGTATTTT
CASSPQGATTDTQYF
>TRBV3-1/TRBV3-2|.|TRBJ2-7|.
TGTGCCAGCAGCCGGGGGGTGGCGGGGCCTTCCTACGAGCAGTACTTC
CASSRGVAGPSYEQYF
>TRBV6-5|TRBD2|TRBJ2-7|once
TGTGCCAGCAGTCGACTAGCGGGAGAGGACGAGCAGTACTTC
CASSRLAGEDEQYF
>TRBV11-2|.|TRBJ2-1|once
TGTGCCAGCAGCTTAGGGGCTAGCGCGGGCAATGAGCAGTTCTTC
CASSLGASAGNEQFF
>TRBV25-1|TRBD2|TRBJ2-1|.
TGTGCCAGCAGTGGGGGCGGGAGTTACAATGAGCAGTTCTTC
CASSGGGSYNEQFF
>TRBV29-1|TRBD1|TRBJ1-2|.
TGCAGCGTTAGTTCAGGGGGCGGGGGCTACACCTTC
CSVSSGGGGYTF
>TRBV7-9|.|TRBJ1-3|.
TGTGCCAGCAGCCCCACCGGAGACACCATATATTTT
CASSPTGDTIYF
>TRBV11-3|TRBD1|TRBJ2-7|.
TGTGCCAGCAGCACCAGACAGGGGGCGGAGGAGCAGTACTTC
CASSTRQGAEEQYF
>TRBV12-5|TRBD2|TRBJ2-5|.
TGTGCTAGTGGTTTTCGCGGGAGTGAGACCCAGTACTTC
CASGFRGSETQYF
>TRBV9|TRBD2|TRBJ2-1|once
TGTGCCAGCAGCGACGGACTAGCGGGAGCCAATGAGCAGTTCTTC
CASSDGLAGANEQFF
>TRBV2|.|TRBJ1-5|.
TGTGCCAGCAGCGGGACTTCCACCTGGGGCAATCAGCCCCAGCATTTT
CASSGTSTWGNQPQHF
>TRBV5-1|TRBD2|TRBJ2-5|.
TGCGCCAGCAGCTCCGGGACTAGCGGCCAAGAGACCCAGTACTTC
CASSSGTSGQETQYF
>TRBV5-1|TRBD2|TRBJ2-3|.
TGCGCCAGCAGCTTGGTGCCTAGCGGGAGAGGAGTGGAAACAGATACGCAGTATTTT
CASSLVPSGRGVETDTQYF
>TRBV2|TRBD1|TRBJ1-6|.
TGTGCCAGCAGGGGCCGGGACAGGGGGAATTCACCCCTCCACTTT
CASRGRDRGNSPLHF
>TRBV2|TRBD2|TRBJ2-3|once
TGTGCCAGCAGTGCCCGACTAGCGGGAGCTCTTAATCCGGGAGCTACAGATACGCAGTATTTT
CASSARLAGALNPGATDTQYF
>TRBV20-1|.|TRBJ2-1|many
TGCAGTGCTAGTATAATATTGGGACTTTTCTTCTACGGTGAGCAGTTCTTC
CSASIILGLFFYGEQFF
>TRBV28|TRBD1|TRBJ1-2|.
TGTGCCATCCCGAAGGGGAGGACAGGGACCTCTAACTATGGCTACACCTTC
CAIPKGRTGTSNYGYTF
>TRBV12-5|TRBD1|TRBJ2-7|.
TGTGCTAGTGGTTTTGGAGGAGAGCGACAGGGGCCAACCTACGAGCAGTACTTC
CASGFGGERQGPTYEQYF
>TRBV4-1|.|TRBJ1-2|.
TGCGCCAGCAGCCAAGCGGAGGGATACTATGGCTACACCTTC
CASSQAEGYYGYTF
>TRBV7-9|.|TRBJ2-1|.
TGTGCCAGCCATGTCCAGGGGCGGCGCGGGGGAAATGAGCAGTTCTTC
CASHVQGRRGGNEQFF
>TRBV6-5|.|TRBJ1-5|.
TGTGCCAGCAGTTACATTAATAGCAATCAGCCCCAGCATTTT
CASSYINSNQPQHF
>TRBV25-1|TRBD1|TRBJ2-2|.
TGTGCCAGCAGTTTGGCCGGGACAGGGTCCACCGGGGAGCTGTTTTTT
CASSLAGTGSTGELFF
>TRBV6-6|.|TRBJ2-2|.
TGTGCCAGCAGTTACACAAAAACCGGGGAGCTGTTTTTT
CASSYTKTGELFF
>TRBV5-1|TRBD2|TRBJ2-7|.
TGCGCCAGCAGCTTGGGGGGGACGGGAGGTTTCTACGAGCAGTACTTC
CASSLGGTGGFYEQYF
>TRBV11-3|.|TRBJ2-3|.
TGTGCCAGCAGCCTTAGCACAGATACGCAGTATTTT
CASSLSTDTQYF
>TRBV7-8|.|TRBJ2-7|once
TGTGCCAGCACCCACTCCGAGGGTTTCTACGAGCAGTACTTC
CASTHSEGFYEQYF
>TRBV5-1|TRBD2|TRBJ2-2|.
TGCGCCAGCAGCAGTGGACTAGCGGGAGGGCTAACCGGGGAGCTGTTTTTT
CASSSGLAGGLTGELFF
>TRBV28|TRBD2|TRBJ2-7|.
TGTGCCAGCACCGCTGATGGAGCGGGGGCCTACGAGCAGTACTTC
CASTADGAGAYEQYF
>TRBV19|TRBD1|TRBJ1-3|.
TGTGCCAGTAGCCCAGGGGGCAGATCTGGAAACACCATATATTTT
CASSPGGRSGNTIYF
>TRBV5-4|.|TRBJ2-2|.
TGTGCCAGCGGGACTCCCGACACCGGGGAGCTGTTTTTT
CASGTPDTGELFF
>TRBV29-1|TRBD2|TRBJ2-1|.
TGCAGCGTTCGCCAGCGGGAAAACAATGAGCAGTTCTTC
CSVRQRENNEQFF
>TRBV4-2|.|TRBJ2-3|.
TGTGCCAGCAGCCAAGATAGCGCAGCAACAGATACGCAGTATTTT
CASSQDSAATDTQYF
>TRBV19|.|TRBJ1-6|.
TGTGCCAGTAGTTTTCAGGGAGGGAATTCACCCCTCCACTTT
CASSFQGGNSPLHF
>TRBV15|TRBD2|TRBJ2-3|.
TGTGCCACCAGCAGAGCAGTGGGAGGGGGAGGCAGCGGGAGTACGAATACGCAGTATTTT
CATSRAVGGGGSGSTNTQYF
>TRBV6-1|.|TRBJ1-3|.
TGTGCCAGCAGTGAATCAGGTGTGGGAAACACCATATATTTT
CASSESGVGNTIYF
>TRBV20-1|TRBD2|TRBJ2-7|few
TGCAGTCCGGCCGGGGGGTACGAGCAGTACTTC
CSPAGGYEQYF
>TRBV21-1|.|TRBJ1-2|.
TGTGCCAGCAGCAAAGAGGGGACAGGGGGCGATGGCTACACCTTC
CASSKEGTGGDGYTF
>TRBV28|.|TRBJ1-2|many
TGTGCCAGCAGTCGAAGAGTCTATGGCTACACCTTC
CASSRRVYGYTF
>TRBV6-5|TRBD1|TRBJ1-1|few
TGTGCCAGCAGTCAGGACAGGGAAACTGAAGCTTTCTTT
CASSQDRETEAFF
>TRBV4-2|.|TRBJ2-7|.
TGTGCCAGCAGCCAAGATCCGGCGGAGACAGGCTACGAGCAGTACTTC
CASSQDPAETGYEQYF
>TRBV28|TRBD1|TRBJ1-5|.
TGTGCCAGCAGTTTATCCATACAGGGGGTGCAGCATTTT
CASSLSIQGVQHF
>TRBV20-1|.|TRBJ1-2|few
TGCAGTGCTAGTTCCAGGGCTAACTATGGCTACACCTTC
CSASSRANYGYTF
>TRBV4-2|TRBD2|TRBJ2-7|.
TGTGCCAGCGGCATTAGCGGGATAGGCGAGCAGTACTTC
CASGISGIGEQYF
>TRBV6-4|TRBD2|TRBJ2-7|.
TGTGCCAGCATCGGACTAGCGGGAGAGGAAGTGCCCTACGAGCAGTACTTC
CASIGLAGEEVPYEQYF
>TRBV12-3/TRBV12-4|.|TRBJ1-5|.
TGTGCCAGCAGTCCAGGGAGCAATCAGCCCCAGCATTTT
CASSPGSNQPQHF